This T cell receptor beta chain emerged from a study of cytomegalovirus exposure and HLA in healthy donors. Across the study: Among roughly 180 million T cells, an earlier analysis found roughly 100 million unique TCR beta sequences.

Primers included in the PCR were 60 Vbeta and 13 Jbeta primers. Some clones are missing from TCRdb's copy, which holds only in-frame ones; the method was immunoSEQ multiplex PCR. The repertoire consists of under 100,000 clones, with 78% occurring once and the leading ten covering 5.5% to 7.5%. Broader study findings: The authors later found TCR association rates varying by HLA locus, with DRB1 most and HLA-C fewest. Previous analysis showed most TCR beta V segments were productive about 90% or about 30% of the time.

This clone was seen only a few times. What it binds is unknown. Among the donors, all were healthy bone marrow donors. V trimming: 3 bases; J trimming: 0 bases; junction bases outside the gene matches: 4. CDR3 length equals 15 residues. From germline, CDR1 is LNHDA and CDR2 SQIVND (reference sequence). V usage is TRBV19 and J usage is TRBJ2-7; 8 nucleotides line up with TRBD2. The clonotype was recovered from a young man in good health and CMV-seropositive. Sequencing used PBMCs. The chain's CDR3 is CASSMVAGSSYEQYF. CDR3 DNA: TGTGCCAGTAGTATGGTAGCGGGAAGCTCCTACGAGCAGTACTTC. The full variable domain, with the rest looked up from reference TRBV19 and TRBJ2-7, is DGGITQSPKYLFRKEGQNVTLSCEQNLNHDAMYWYRQDPGQGLRLIYYSQIVNDFQKGDIAEGYSVSREKKESFPLTVTSAQKNPTAFYLCASSMVAGSSYEQYFGPGTRLTVT.